The 18 T cell receptor beta chains below come from one sample, sequenced in a study of response to subunit inactivated influenza vaccine. TCRdb reprocessed the RT-PCR reads with MiXCR, giving one entry per CDR3 protein. This sample has 450,000 to 600,000 distinct CDR3 sequences; more than 15% occur once, and the top ten carry over 2.5%. The sample was CD4+ T cells sorted from PBMCs, taken roughly 24 months after vaccination. These receptors originate from a man in his fifties or sixties who received an inactivated influenza vaccine.

The table lists this clonotype with a few counts. This chain joins TRBV7-2 and TRBJ2-5, with a tentative D call TRBD2 (6 bases). The V end was cut by 4 bases, the J end by 5 bases, with 20 bases between. The CDR3 covers 16 residues. In germline, CDR1 is SGHTA, CDR2 FQGNSA. The chain's CDR3 is CASSYPHGLGGETQYF. CDR3 DNA sequence: TGTGCCAGCAGCTACCCACATGGACTTGGGGGGGAGACCCAGTACTTC.

The V gene is TRBV20-1, the J gene TRBJ2-7; maybe TRBD1 (6 bases). The CDR3 has 15 amino acids. With 6 bases removed from V and 3 bases from J, the gap between germline ends came to 21 bases. Germline assignment: CDR1 DFQATT and CDR2 SNEGSKA (reference sequence). The CDR3 here is CSARFQGKGLYEQYF. The CDR3 DNA sequence: TGCAGTGCGAGATTTCAGGGGAAGGGGCTCTACGAGCAGTACTTC.

The sample holds a few counts of this clonotype. The chain is built from TRBV28 and TRBJ1-1; no reliable D call. V lost 1 base, J lost 7 bases, and 10 bases lay in between. In germline, CDR1 is MDHEN, CDR2 SYDVKM. The CDR3 is 13 residues long. This CDR3 reads CASSLFSIGEAFF. The CDR3 DNA reads as TGTGCCAGCAGTTTATTCAGTATAGGTGAAGCTTTCTTT.

This chain uses TRBV11-2 with TRBJ2-7, with D maybe TRBD1 (6 bases). CDR3 length: 14 amino acids. Germline V gene sequence: CDR1 SGHAT, CDR2 FQNNGV. Deletions cut 0 bases from V and 4 bases from J, with 10 bases between. CDR3: CASSLEQGLYEQYF. Here the CDR3 DNA reads TGTGCCAGCAGCTTAGAACAGGGCTTGTACGAGCAGTACTTC.

The chain is built from TRBV4-2 and TRBJ2-3; TRBD2 is a possible D gene (5 bases). V shed 4 bases and J shed 3 bases, with 8 bases lying between them. Germline values: CDR1 LGHNA, CDR2 YNFKEQ. The CDR3 loop spans 13 amino acids. The DNA of the CDR3 is TGTGCCAGCAGCCCGGACTTGACAGATACGCAGTATTTT. It codes for CASSPDLTDTQYF.

This clonotype was seen a handful of times. The chain couples TRBV20-1 to TRBJ2-1; 7 nucleotides agree with TRBD2. Germline-derived CDR1 and CDR2 are DFQATT and SNEGSKA (reference sequence). V shed 1 base and J 10 bases; nucleotides not matched to a gene: 4. The CDR3 runs 12 residues. CDR3 sequence reads: CSARGTSREQFF. CDR3 in DNA: TGCAGTGCTAGAGGGACTAGTCGCGAGCAGTTCTTC.

This clonotype was seen at least ten times. The gene calls are TRBV3-1 and TRBJ2-7, with D hard to call. V lost 4 bases and J lost 2, with 6 bases in between. The CDR3 runs 12 residues. CDR1 LGHDT and CDR2 YNNKEL come from the germline V gene (reference sequence). This chain's CDR3 is CASSRGTYEQYF. The CDR3, as DNA: TGTGCCAGCAGCCGGGGAACCTACGAGCAGTACTTC.

This clonotype came up a few times. The V gene is TRBV9, the J gene TRBJ2-1; possible D gene TRBD1, 5 bases. V lost 0 bases to trimming and J lost 0 bases, with 10 bases between them. Germline V gene lookup returns CDR1 SGDLS and CDR2 YYNGEE. This CDR3 contains 16 residues. The CDR3 sequence: CASSVDQGSSYNEQFF. CDR3 in DNA: TGTGCCAGCAGCGTAGATCAGGGTAGCTCCTACAATGAGCAGTTCTTC.

This clonotype came up a few times. The V and J genes are TRBV24-1 and TRBJ2-1; D is perhaps TRBD1 (6 bases). This CDR3 has 14 residues. V was clipped by 4 bases and J by 5 bases, with 11 bases between them. Looked up from germline, CDR1 is KGHDR and CDR2 is SFDVKD. CDR3 sequence (DNA): TGTGCCACCAGTGAATCAGGGGACAACAATGAGCAGTTCTTC. This codes for CATSESGDNNEQFF.

This clonotype was detected only a few times. The rearrangement joins TRBV18 to TRBJ2-7; the match to TRBD2 covers 10 bases. The CDR3 has 14 amino acids. V lost 3 bases to trimming and J lost 5 bases; unmatched junction nucleotides: 4. Germline V CDR1 and CDR2: KGHSH, LQKENI. The CDR3 protein is CASSPVLAGDEQYF. CDR3 coding DNA: TGTGCCAGCTCACCTGTGCTAGCGGGAGACGAGCAGTACTTC.

The chain carries TRBV24-1 and TRBJ2-3; 8 bases fit TRBD2. Trimming at V came to 9 bases and at J to 2 bases, leaving 9 bases not matched to a gene. Germline CDR1 reads KGHDR; CDR2 reads SFDVKD. CDR3 length: 15 residues. The DNA for the CDR3 is TGTGCCACCCGAGCCAGCGGGGGTCACACAGATACGCAGTATTTT. This encodes CATRASGGHTDTQYF.

In its sample, this clonotype was seen a few times. The gene calls are TRBV20-1 and TRBJ1-5; perhaps TRBD1 as D (5 bases). Germline values: CDR1 DFQATT, CDR2 SNEGSKA (reference sequence). CDR3 length: 13 amino acids. V dropped 1 base and J dropped 6 bases, with 10 bases sitting between them. The CDR3 DNA follows: TGCAGTGCTAGAGTTGTGGGGGTTCAGCCCCAGCATTTT. This sequence encodes CSARVVGVQPQHF.

The J gene is TRBJ1-2, the V gene TRBV25-1; D gene ambiguous. Germline CDR1 MGHDK, CDR2 SYGVNS. Trimming took off 3 bases at V and 5 bases at J, with 7 bases between the two ends. The CDR3 consists of 12 residues. CDR3 residues: CASSEGRYGYTF. CDR3 nucleotide sequence: TGTGCCAGCAGTGAGGGGAGATATGGCTACACCTTC.

The J gene is TRBJ2-7, the V gene TRBV29-1; 12 bases fit TRBD1. The germline gives CDR1 SQVTM, CDR2 ANQGSEA. This CDR3 comprises 15 residues. The V gene end was trimmed by 6 bases and the J gene end by 3 bases; junction bases not matched to a gene: 9. This CDR3 reads CSVPGTGGIGYEQYF. DNA for the CDR3: TGCAGCGTGCCCGGGACAGGGGGCATAGGCTACGAGCAGTACTTC.

The chain joins TRBV4-2 to TRBJ1-4; no reliable D call. This CDR3 is built from 14 residues. Germline CDR1 and CDR2: LGHNA and YNFKEQ. V was cut by 3 bases and J by 7 bases, with 12 bases left in between. DNA of the CDR3: TGTGCCAGCAGCCAGGCTAGTCCTGGTGAAAAACTGTTTTTT. The encoded protein is CASSQASPGEKLFF.

V is TRBV19 and J is TRBJ1-6; possible D gene TRBD1, 5 bases. Germline CDR1 reads LNHDA; CDR2 reads SQIVND (reference sequence). V lost 3 bases, J lost 8 bases, and 11 bases lay in between. The CDR3 consists of 14 residues. The CDR3 nucleotides are TGTGCCAGTAGTATCGACAGTGCTGATTCACCCCTCCACTTT. It is translated as CASSIDSADSPLHF.

This clonotype was seen a handful of times. V is TRBV9 and J is TRBJ2-3; 8 bases are a match to TRBD2. The germline CDR1 and CDR2 sequences are SGDLS and YYNGEE. This CDR3 region has 16 residues. The V and J ends lost 4 bases and 6 bases, in that order; junction bases with no gene match: 13. The CDR3 spells CASSTGAGVTGDTQYF. CDR3 coding DNA: TGTGCCAGCAGCACTGGAGCGGGAGTGACTGGTGATACGCAGTATTTT.

The V call is TRBV12-3 or TRBV12-4, the J call TRBJ1-6; 8 bases are a match to TRBD1. The CDR3 has 15 amino acids. J lost 6 bases, V lost 2 bases, and 3 bases had no gene match. The CDR3 loop is CASSLQGAFNSPLHF. For the CDR3, the DNA is TGTGCCAGCAGTTTACAGGGGGCTTTTAATTCACCCCTCCACTTT.